This T cell receptor beta chain derives from a study of T-cell reconstitution after alpha-beta-depleted transplantation in children. Looked up from germline, CDR1 is LGHNT and CDR2 is FRNRAP. The V and J ends lost 4 bases and 4 bases respectively, with 19 bases between them. The CDR3 is made up of 16 amino acids. The library targeted TCRbeta and was prepared with unique molecular identifiers. TCRdb reprocessed the PCR reads with MiXCR, giving one entry per CDR3 protein. Of about 360,000 distinct CDR3 sequences in the sample, 13% are singletons; the top ten hold around 4.1%. This clonotype showed up just a few times.

The sequence derives from a human donor who donated a stem cell graft to a child with Fanconi anemia. This specimen was PBMCs, taken from the stem cell graft. The chain carries TRBV12-5 and TRBJ2-5; D tentatively reads TRBD1 or TRBD2 (5 bases each). The CDR3 sequence: CASGWEPGPVRETQYF. The CDR3 region has the DNA TGTGCTAGTGGTTGGGAGCCGGGGCCGGTAAGAGAGACCCAGTACTTC.